Shown below are 18 T cell receptor beta chains from a single sample sequenced in a study of human T cells and chemical hapten exposure. Specified time point: patch test 3, about 24 weeks after DPC sensitization. Specified treatment: therapeutic diphenylcyclopropenone sensitization with weekly scalp DPC. One entry per CDR3 protein, called by TCRdb with MiXCR from the RACE reads. The sample consists of 50,000 or so distinct CDR3 sequences, roughly 9.5% of them appearing once. Sequenced here: whole blood, sampled in connection with sensitization to the hapten diphenylcyclopropenone (DPC). These receptors originate from a woman aged 40 to 50 with alopecia areata. Some clones in this sample may be carry-over from other donors' samples.

The V call is TRBV2, the J call TRBJ2-7, with 7 bases fitting TRBD1. The CDR3 extends over 14 amino acids. V was pared by 7 bases and J by 0 bases, with 6 bases of the junction left unmatched. The V gene's germline CDR1 is SNHLY and CDR2 FYNNEI. The CDR3 DNA reads TGTGCCAGCATCCACCGGGACAGCTCCTACGAGCAGTACTTC. Translating it yields CASIHRDSSYEQYF.

This clonotype was detected many times. The chain uses TRBV5-1 and TRBJ2-1, with D unresolved. The germline gives CDR1 SGHRS, CDR2 YFSETQ. The CDR3 totals 14 residues. Trimming cost V 4 bases and J 6 bases, with 14 bases left between them. The CDR3 sequence: CASSPLGPRNEQFF. The CDR3 region has the DNA TGCGCCAGCAGCCCCCTTGGGCCGCGCAATGAGCAGTTCTTC.

The rearrangement joins TRBV5-1 to TRBJ2-7; TRBD1 agrees at 12 bases. The junction had 7 bases not matched to a gene; V was cut back by 6 bases and J by 0 bases. Germline CDR1 reads SGHRS; CDR2 reads YFSETQ. This CDR3 has 16 amino acids. CDR3 residues: CASTPGTGGPSYEQYF. The CDR3 region has the DNA TGCGCCAGCACTCCCGGGACAGGGGGCCCCTCCTACGAGCAGTACTTC.

Ten or more counts support this clonotype. The chain is built from TRBV4-1 and TRBJ1-2, with 12 bases lining up with TRBD1. Trimming took 5 bases from V and 5 from J; bases not matched to a gene: 6. The CDR3 is 15 residues long. Germline V gives CDR1 MGHRA, CDR2 YSYEKL. The CDR3 DNA reads as TGCGCCAGCAGCGGACGGGACAGGGGGCAATATGGCTACACCTTC. Its translation is CASSGRDRGQYGYTF.

There are a few counts of this clonotype. The genes are TRBV28 and TRBJ2-7; D uncertain. This CDR3 has 13 amino acids. Between the trimmed V and J ends, which lost 4 bases and 6 bases, there was a span of 13 bases. Germline lookup yields CDR1 MDHEN and CDR2 SYDVKM. This chain's CDR3 is CASSYKPMGEQYF. Written as DNA, the CDR3 is TGTGCCAGCAGTTATAAACCCATGGGCGAGCAGTACTTC.

The chain combines TRBV20-1 with TRBJ1-1, with no clear D. This CDR3 region has 13 residues. CDR1 and CDR2 from the germline V gene are DFQATT and SNEGSKA (reference sequence). V gave up 5 bases and J gave up 0 bases, with 10 bases separating them. CDR3 residues: CSAARPVNTEAFF. DNA for the CDR3: TGCAGTGCTGCCCGACCAGTGAACACTGAAGCTTTCTTT.

This clonotype was recorded many times. The V call is TRBV7-8, the J call TRBJ2-3; the D is unclear. With 3 bases removed from V and 6 bases from J, the gap between germline ends came to 7 bases. CDR3 size: 12 residues. CDR1 is SGHVS, CDR2 FQNEAQ, per germline. The DNA for the CDR3 is TGTGCCAGCAGCTTGACCCGGGATACGCAGTATTTT. It yields the protein CASSLTRDTQYF.

The sample holds many counts of this clonotype. The CDR3 DNA reads TGTGCCAGCAGTGAAGGGCGGGCCCGGGGCACCGGGGAGCTGTTTTTT. Its protein is CASSEGRARGTGELFF. This chain uses TRBV2 with TRBJ2-2; maybe TRBD2 (5 bases). The CDR3 is 16 amino acids. Germline CDR1 SNHLY, CDR2 FYNNEI. V lost 1 base and J lost 4, with 13 bases in between. Based on the CDR3 plus reference TRBV2 and TRBJ2-2, the full variable domain is EPEVTQTPSHQVTQMGQEVILRCVPISNHLYFYWYRQILGQKVEFLVSFYNNEISEKSEIFDDQFSVERPDGSNFTLKIRSTKLEDSAMYFCASSEGRARGTGELFFGEGSRLTVL.

This sequence joins TRBV5-1 and TRBJ2-7; 9 nucleotides match TRBD2. The CDR3 extends over 15 amino acids. Unmatched junction bases numbered 4, after V lost 0 bases and J lost 3 bases. Germline CDR1 reads SGHRS; CDR2 reads YFSETQ. In DNA, the CDR3 is TGCGCCAGCAGCTTGGGCGGGGGGGCCAGCTACGAGCAGTACTTC. As protein: CASSLGGGASYEQYF.

V usage is TRBV4-1 and J usage is TRBJ2-1; weak D call: TRBD1 (5 bases). The germline gives CDR1 MGHRA, CDR2 YSYEKL. The CDR3 spans 12 residues. Trimming left V 7 bases short and J 6 bases short, with 10 bases between. The chain's CDR3 is CASNPDSNEQFF. CDR3 DNA sequence: TGCGCCAGCAACCCCGACAGCAATGAGCAGTTCTTC.

The chain uses TRBV5-4 and TRBJ2-3; 8 bases fit TRBD2. The CDR3 runs to 16 residues. Germline assignment: CDR1 SGHNT and CDR2 YYREEE (reference sequence). J lost 4 bases, V lost 4 bases, and 11 bases had no gene match. CDR3 sequence: CASSNAPGLGADTQYF. The CDR3 DNA reads TGTGCCAGCAGCAACGCGCCGGGACTAGGGGCAGATACGCAGTATTTT. The full variable domain, completed using reference TRBV5-4 and TRBJ2-3, is ETGVTQSPTHLIKTRGQQVTLRCSSQSGHNTVSWYQQALGQGPQFIFQYYREEENGRGNFPPRFSGLQFPNYSSELNVNALELDDSALYLCASSNAPGLGADTQYFGPGTRLTVL.

This clonotype was observed at least ten times. This chain joins TRBV24-1 and TRBJ1-1; D remains unclear. The CDR3 covers 8 residues. V was trimmed by 10 bases and J by 10 bases, leaving 6 bases between them. CDR1 and CDR2 from the germline V gene are KGHDR and SFDVKD. Here the CDR3 DNA reads TGTGCCACACGGCGAGCTTTCTTT. It encodes CATRRAFF.

The chain employs TRBV6-1 and TRBJ1-2, with TRBD1 matching over 7 bases. The CDR3 sequence is 15 residues long. V dropped 5 bases and J dropped 2; count of bases not matched to a gene: 8. Germline V lookup: CDR1 MNHNS, CDR2 SASEGT. Here the CDR3 DNA reads TGTGCCAGCAGTTACCTGACAGGGATGAACTATGGCTACACCTTC. It encodes CASSYLTGMNYGYTF.

A few counts support this clonotype. This chain links TRBV7-2 with TRBJ2-1; the D is unclear. The length of the CDR3 is 15 residues. Germline-derived CDR1 and CDR2 are SGHTA and FQGNSA. Trimming stripped 2 bases from V and 4 bases from J, with 12 bases between. The CDR3 bases are TGTGCCAGCAGCTTACGGCAGGAAGTGTACAATGAGCAGTTCTTC. Translated: CASSLRQEVYNEQFF.

There are many counts of this clonotype. This sequence joins TRBV6-4 and TRBJ2-1; D call uncertain. CDR1 and CDR2 (germline): MRHNA, SNTAGT. The V gene lost 2 bases and the J gene lost 6 bases, with 11 bases spanning the gap. The CDR3 totals 14 residues. The CDR3 region has the DNA TGTGCCAGCAGTGACGGGCAGGATAGCAATGAGCAGTTCTTC. It is translated as CASSDGQDSNEQFF.

The chain has TRBV7-2 and TRBJ2-7; the match to TRBD1 covers 9 bases. J gave up 2 bases and V 8 bases, and 7 bases lay outside the gene matches. CDR3 size: 14 residues. Germline CDR1 and CDR2: SGHTA and FQGNSA. Written as DNA, the CDR3 is TGTGCCAGCCGGGGACAGGGTTCCCCCTACGAGCAGTACTTC. This codes for CASRGQGSPYEQYF.

The chain employs TRBV6-5 and TRBJ2-2; a weak D match, TRBD2 (6 bases). The V gene's germline CDR1 is MNHEY and CDR2 SVGAGI. V gave up 8 bases and J gave up 0 bases, with 10 bases separating them. This CDR3 is 14 amino acids long. This CDR3 reads CASARGSNTGELFF. CDR3 nucleotide sequence: TGTGCCAGCGCGCGGGGCTCGAACACCGGGGAGCTGTTTTTT.

This clonotype has just a few counts. J is TRBJ2-3 and V is TRBV20-1; 10 nucleotides agree with TRBD2. CDR1 is DFQATT and CDR2 is SNEGSKA in the germline V gene (reference sequence). The CDR3 is made up of 15 amino acids. The junction had 4 bases not matched to a gene; V was cut back by 4 bases and J by 0 bases. The DNA of the CDR3 is TGCAGTGCTACCGTACTAGCGGGGAGCACAGATACGCAGTATTTT. This gives the protein CSATVLAGSTDTQYF.